Sequencing of this T cell receptor (beta chain) was carried out in a study of blood T cell repertoires in COVID-19. The CDR3 length is 16 residues. V was pared by 1 base and J by 3 bases, with 9 bases of the junction left unmatched. Germline V CDR1 and CDR2: SEHNR, FQNEAQ (reference sequence). The protocol was immunoSEQ multiplex PCR, while the TCRdb copy is restricted to in-frame clones and leaves out a portion. The sample consists of about 120,000 clones, just over 85% of them appearing once. The sequence came from a woman between 50 and 59 years old with active or convalescent COVID-19. Material for sequencing was peripheral blood. This chain joins TRBV7-9 and TRBJ2-7; 7 bases map to TRBD2. The CDR3 DNA reads TGTGCCAGCAGCTTAGTCGCTGAGCGGGGATTCTACGAGCAGTACTTC. Protein: CASSLVAERGFYEQYF.